These 6 T cell receptor beta chains came from one sample sequenced in a study of blood T cells in healthy people across ages. For the second PCR, which ran for roughly 7 to 11 cycles, a sample-barcoded 5' primer and a J-beta primer mix were used. One entry per CDR3 protein results from TCRdb running MiXCR on the 5' RACE reads. Seen here are around 800,000 distinct CDR3 sequences, around 24% observed once, and the top ten hold 2.5% to 3.5%. This same sample was also part of a study on T cells of mothers and their children.

Sequencing was carried out using blood. All receptors derive from a boy aged 5 to 17 in good health.

This clonotype came up a few times. The J gene is TRBJ2-7, the V gene TRBV7-9; 8 bases agree with TRBD1. Trimming at V came to 3 bases and at J to 3 bases, leaving 1 base not matched to a gene. CDR1 and CDR2 from the germline V gene are SEHNR and FQNEAQ (reference sequence). The CDR3 loop spans 13 amino acids. The CDR3 nucleotides read TGTGCCAGCAGCTTTACAGGGGGCTACGAGCAGTACTTC. Protein product: CASSFTGGYEQYF.

This clonotype has more than one count but fewer than ten. The chain recombines TRBV6-2 or TRBV6-3 with TRBJ2-3; 12 nucleotides line up with TRBD2. With 6 bases clipped from V and 1 base from J, the junction kept 5 bases outside the gene matches. In germline, CDR1 is MNHEY, CDR2 SVGEGT. The CDR3 extends over 16 amino acids. CDR3 sequence (DNA): TGTGCCAGCAGGGCCCGACTAGCGGGGGGCACAGATACGCAGTATTTT. It codes for CASRARLAGGTDTQYF.

This clonotype was observed a handful of times. V gene TRBV4-1 combines with J gene TRBJ2-1; D uncertain. Germline loops: CDR1 MGHRA, CDR2 YSYEKL. This CDR3 has 17 amino acids. The V gene lost 0 bases and the J gene lost 3 bases, with 15 bases spanning the gap. Here the CDR3 reads CASSQETESAIYNEQFF. Written as DNA, the CDR3 is TGCGCCAGCAGCCAAGAAACAGAGTCGGCGATCTACAATGAGCAGTTCTTC.

To note about this clonotype: A read error may explain this, as a much larger clone is one base away. The genes are TRBV12-3 or TRBV12-4 and TRBJ2-1, with a possible D match to TRBD1 (5 bases). Trimming stripped 5 bases from V and 5 bases from J, with 7 bases between. The CDR3 is made up of 12 amino acids. CDR3 sequence reads: CASSPDNNEQFF. Written as DNA, the CDR3 is TGTGCCAGCAGTCCGGACAACAATGAGCAGTTCTTC.

The V and J genes are TRBV6-1 and TRBJ2-3, with TRBD1 matching over 7 bases. This CDR3 region has 16 residues. V was pared by 3 bases and J by 0 bases, with 6 bases of the junction left unmatched. The germline V gene encodes CDR1 MNHNS and CDR2 SASEGT. The CDR3 here is CASSEDRRSSTDTQYF. The CDR3, as DNA: TGTGCCAGCAGTGAGGACAGGAGATCTAGCACAGATACGCAGTATTTT.

This clonotype has more than one count but fewer than ten. This chain connects TRBV13 to TRBJ2-1, with D perhaps TRBD2 (6 bases). The J call is doubtful: the DNA matches TRBJ2-5 better. Germline CDR1 PRHDT, CDR2 FYEKMQ (reference sequence). The CDR3 runs to 11 residues. The CDR3 region is CASSPSEGQYF. In DNA form, the CDR3 reads TGTGCCAGCAGCCCTAGCGAGGGCCAGTACTTC.